The 7 T cell receptor beta chains given below trace back to one sample, sequenced in a study of early T cells in non-severe SARS-CoV-2 infection. TCRdb itself ran the 5' RACE reads through MiXCR, one entry per CDR3 protein. The table has about 60,000 distinct CDR3 sequences, 10% to 15% seen once. The sequenced sample consisted of whole blood. Source of these receptors: an adult who was a healthcare worker with PCR-confirmed SARS-CoV-2 infection or an uninfected control (not recorded which).

The chain carries TRBV18 and TRBJ2-1; D is unclear. The CDR3 length is 15 residues. Deletions cut 3 bases from V and 2 bases from J, with 11 bases between. Germline V gives CDR1 KGHSH, CDR2 LQKENI. The chain's CDR3 is CASSPRSETYNEQFF. The CDR3 DNA reads as TGTGCCAGCTCACCCCGGAGTGAGACCTACAATGAGCAGTTCTTC.

V usage is TRBV5-1 and J usage is TRBJ2-7; D gene ambiguous. Per germline, CDR1 SGHRS and CDR2 YFSETQ. V gave up 0 bases and J gave up 0 bases, with 7 bases separating them. This CDR3 contains 14 residues. The CDR3 DNA sequence: TGCGCCAGCAGCTTGGAGGGCAGCTCCTACGAGCAGTACTTC. This codes for CASSLEGSSYEQYF.

This chain uses TRBV7-9 with TRBJ2-1; perhaps TRBD2 as D (5 bases). Trimming removed 5 bases at V and 7 bases at J, with 9 bases between. The CDR3 totals 12 residues. The germline V gene encodes CDR1 SEHNR and CDR2 FQNEAQ (reference sequence). CDR3 sequence: CASSVTRNEQFF. CDR3 DNA: TGTGCCAGCAGCGTTACTAGAAATGAGCAGTTCTTC.

The chain carries TRBV7-6 and TRBJ1-4; no clear D. Per the germline V gene, CDR1 is SGHVS and CDR2 is FNYEAQ. V was clipped by 3 bases and J by 0 bases, with 5 bases between them. CDR3 length: 14 residues. CDR3 bases: TGTGCCAGCAGCTTGGGCACAACTAATGAAAAACTGTTTTTT. Encoded protein: CASSLGTTNEKLFF.

The chain is built from TRBV18 and TRBJ2-7, with 9 bases matching TRBD2. V gave up 0 bases and J gave up 5 bases; unmatched junction bases: 2. The germline V gene has CDR1 KGHSH and CDR2 LQKENI. The CDR3 loop spans 14 amino acids. In DNA, the CDR3 is TGTGCCAGCTCACCACCGGGACTAGCCGACGAGCAGTACTTC. This encodes CASSPPGLADEQYF. The variable domain in full, with the rest retrieved from reference TRBV18 and TRBJ2-7, is NAGVMQNPRHLVRRRGQEARLRCSPMKGHSHVYWYRQLPEEGLKFMVYLQKENIIDESGMPKERFSAEFPKEGPSILRIQQVVRGDSAAYFCASSPPGLADEQYFGPGTRLTVT.

This chain connects TRBV3-1 to TRBJ2-5; D remains unclear. Trimming shortened V by 1 base and J by 3 bases, and 6 bases separated the two germline ends. Per the germline V gene, CDR1 is LGHDT and CDR2 is YNNKEL (reference sequence). The CDR3 is 13 amino acids. This CDR3 reads CASSQGDKETQYF. The DNA of the CDR3 is TGTGCCAGCAGCCAAGGGGATAAAGAGACCCAGTACTTC.

This clonotype was seen at least ten times. V is TRBV5-1 and J is TRBJ2-3; TRBD1 agrees at 8 bases. The CDR3 length is 17 residues. J was trimmed by 0 bases and V by 4 bases; bases with no gene match: 10. Per the germline V gene, CDR1 is SGHRS and CDR2 is YFSETQ. The CDR3 reads CASSLLGQGESTDTQYF. The CDR3 DNA sequence: TGCGCCAGCAGCCTACTCGGACAGGGTGAGAGCACAGATACGCAGTATTTT.